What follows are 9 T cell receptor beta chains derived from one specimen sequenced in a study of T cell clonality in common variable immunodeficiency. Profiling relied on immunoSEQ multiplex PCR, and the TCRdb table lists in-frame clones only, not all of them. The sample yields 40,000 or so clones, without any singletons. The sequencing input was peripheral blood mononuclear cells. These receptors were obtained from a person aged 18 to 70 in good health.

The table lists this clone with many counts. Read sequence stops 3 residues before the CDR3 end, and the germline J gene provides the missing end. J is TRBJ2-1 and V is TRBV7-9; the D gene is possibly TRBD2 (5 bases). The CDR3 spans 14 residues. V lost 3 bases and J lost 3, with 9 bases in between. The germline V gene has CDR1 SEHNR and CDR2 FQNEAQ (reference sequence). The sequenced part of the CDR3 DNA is TGTGCCAGCAGCTTTCTTACTAGCTACAATGAG. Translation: CASSFLTSYNE. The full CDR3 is CASSFLTSYNEQFF.

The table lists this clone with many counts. The CDR3 sequence: CAWSVLHGYTF. Incomplete CDR3 DNA: TGTGCCTGGAGTGTACTCCATGGC. The chain has TRBV30 and TRBJ1-2; D is unresolved. The read ends 3 residues shy of where the CDR3 ends; the end is completed using the germline J gene. V was shortened by 0 bases and J by 6 bases, with 5 bases between the two germline ends. The CDR3 totals 11 residues. Germline CDR1 and CDR2: GTSNPN and SVGIG (reference sequence).

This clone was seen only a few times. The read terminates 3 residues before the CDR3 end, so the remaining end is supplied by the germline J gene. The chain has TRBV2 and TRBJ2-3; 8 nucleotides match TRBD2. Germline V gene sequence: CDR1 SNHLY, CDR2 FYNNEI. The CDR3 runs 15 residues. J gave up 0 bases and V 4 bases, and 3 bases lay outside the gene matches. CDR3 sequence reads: CASSASGLSTDTQYF. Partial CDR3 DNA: TGTGCCAGCAGTGCTAGCGGGCTTAGCACAGATACG.

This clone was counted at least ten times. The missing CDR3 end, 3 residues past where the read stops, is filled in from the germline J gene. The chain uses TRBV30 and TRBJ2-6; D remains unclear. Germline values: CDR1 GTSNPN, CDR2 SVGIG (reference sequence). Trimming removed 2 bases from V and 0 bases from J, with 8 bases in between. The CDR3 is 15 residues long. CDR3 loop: CAWSLRVSGANVLTF. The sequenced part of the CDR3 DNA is TGTGCCTGGAGTTTAAGGGTCTCTGGGGCCAACGTC. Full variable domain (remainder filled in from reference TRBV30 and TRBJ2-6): SQTIHQWPATLVQPVGSPLSLECTVEGTSNPNLYWYRQAAGRGLQLLFYSVGIGQISSEVPQNLSASRPQDRQFILSSKKLLLSDSGFYLCAWSLRVSGANVLTFGAGSRLTVL.

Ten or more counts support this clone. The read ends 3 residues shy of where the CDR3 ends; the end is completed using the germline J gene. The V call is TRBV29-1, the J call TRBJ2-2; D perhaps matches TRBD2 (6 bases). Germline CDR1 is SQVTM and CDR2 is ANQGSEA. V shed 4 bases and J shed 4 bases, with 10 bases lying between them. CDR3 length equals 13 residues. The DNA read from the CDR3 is TGCAGCGTTGGAGTGGGGGGCACCGGGGAG. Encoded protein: CSVGVGGTGE. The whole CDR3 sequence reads CSVGVGGTGELFF.

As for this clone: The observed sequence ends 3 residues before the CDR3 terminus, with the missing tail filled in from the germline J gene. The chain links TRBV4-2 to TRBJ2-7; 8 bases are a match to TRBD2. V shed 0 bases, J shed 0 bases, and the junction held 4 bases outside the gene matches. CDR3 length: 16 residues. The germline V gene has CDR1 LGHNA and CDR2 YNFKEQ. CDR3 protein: CASSQEGSGDSYEQYF. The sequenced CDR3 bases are TGTGCCAGCAGCCAAGAAGGTAGCGGGGACTCCTACGAG.

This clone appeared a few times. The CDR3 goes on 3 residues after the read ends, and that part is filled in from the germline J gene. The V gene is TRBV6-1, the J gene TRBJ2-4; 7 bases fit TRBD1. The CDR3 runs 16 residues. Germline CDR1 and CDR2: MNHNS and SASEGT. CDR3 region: CASSEAGLGGGKGQYF. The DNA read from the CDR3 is TGTGCCAGCAGTGAAGCGGGTTTAGGGGGCGGAAAGGGT.

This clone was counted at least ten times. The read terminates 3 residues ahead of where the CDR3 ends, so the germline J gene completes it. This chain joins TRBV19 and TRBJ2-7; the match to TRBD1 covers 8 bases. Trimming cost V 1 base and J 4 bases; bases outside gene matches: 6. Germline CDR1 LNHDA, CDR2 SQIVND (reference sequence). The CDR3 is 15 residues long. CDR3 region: CASSIAGTGVYEQYF. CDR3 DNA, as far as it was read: TGTGCCAGTAGTATAGCCGGGACAGGCGTGTACGAG.

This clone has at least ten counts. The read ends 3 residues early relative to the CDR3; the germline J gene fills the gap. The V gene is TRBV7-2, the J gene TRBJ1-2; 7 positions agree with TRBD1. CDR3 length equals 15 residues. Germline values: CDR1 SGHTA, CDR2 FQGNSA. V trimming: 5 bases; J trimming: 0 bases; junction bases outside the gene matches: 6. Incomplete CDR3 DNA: TGTGCCAGCAGCCCAGGGACAGCTCCTAACTATGGC. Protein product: CASSPGTAPNYG. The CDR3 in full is CASSPGTAPNYGYTF.